Sequencing of this TCR beta chain was carried out in a study of blood T cell repertoires in COVID-19. Study background: COVID-19 samples collected from the United States, Italy and Spain covered acute and convalescent phases. Sources were T cells, B-cell-depleted T cells, or PBMCs; the material itself was cDNA or gDNA.

In the study's own analysis: Estimation of nucleated cell counts relied on the amplification of reference gene primers. The data were produced by immunoSEQ multiplex PCR, yet TCRdb's version contains in-frame clones alone and is incomplete. The V and J calls and clone size come from that table; D and trimming were worked out from the DNA. The sample gives over 150,000 clones, roughly 81% of which show up once; under 3.5% is in the top ten. Seattle-derived patients entered the study during active infection and were followed longitudinally. J gave up 5 bases and V 5 bases, and 5 bases lay outside the gene matches. CDR1 and CDR2 (germline): LGHDT, YNNKEL (reference sequence). The CDR3 runs 14 residues.

This rearrangement joins TRBV3-1 (or the pseudogene TRBV3-2) to TRBJ1-4; 7 bases align to TRBD1. Material: peripheral blood. The sequence came from a woman of 80 years or more with COVID-19, enrolled during active disease. The CDR3: CASSRQGTNEKLFF. The CDR3 coding sequence is TGTGCCAGCAGCAGACAGGGAACCAATGAAAAACTGTTTTTT.